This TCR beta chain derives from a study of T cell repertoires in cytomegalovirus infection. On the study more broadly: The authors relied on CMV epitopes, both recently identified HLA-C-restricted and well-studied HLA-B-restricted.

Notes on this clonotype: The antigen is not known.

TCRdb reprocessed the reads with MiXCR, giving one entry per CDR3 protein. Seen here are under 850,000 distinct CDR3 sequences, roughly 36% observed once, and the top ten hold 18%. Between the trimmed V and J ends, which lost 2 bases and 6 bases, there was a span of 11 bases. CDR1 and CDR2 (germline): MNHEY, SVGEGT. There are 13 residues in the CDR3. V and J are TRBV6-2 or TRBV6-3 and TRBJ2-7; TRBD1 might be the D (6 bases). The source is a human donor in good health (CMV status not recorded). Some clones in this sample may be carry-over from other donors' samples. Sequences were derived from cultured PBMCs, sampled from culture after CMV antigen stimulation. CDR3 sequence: CASSYGTWREQYF. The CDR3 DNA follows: TGTGCCAGCAGTTACGGGACATGGCGCGAGCAGTACTTC.